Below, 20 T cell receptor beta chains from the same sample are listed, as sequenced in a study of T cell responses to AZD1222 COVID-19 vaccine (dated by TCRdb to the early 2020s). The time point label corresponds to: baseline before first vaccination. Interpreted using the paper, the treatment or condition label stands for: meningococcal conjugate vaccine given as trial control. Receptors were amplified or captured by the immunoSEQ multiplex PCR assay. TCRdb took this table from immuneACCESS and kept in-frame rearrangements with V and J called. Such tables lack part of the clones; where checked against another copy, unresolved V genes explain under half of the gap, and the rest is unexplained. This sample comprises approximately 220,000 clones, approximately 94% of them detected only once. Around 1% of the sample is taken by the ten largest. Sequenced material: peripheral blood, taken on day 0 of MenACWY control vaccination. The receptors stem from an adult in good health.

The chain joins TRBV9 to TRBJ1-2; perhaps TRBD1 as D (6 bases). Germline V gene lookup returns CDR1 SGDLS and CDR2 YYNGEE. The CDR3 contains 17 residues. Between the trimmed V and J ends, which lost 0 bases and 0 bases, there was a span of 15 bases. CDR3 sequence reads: CASSVDPSRTANYGYTF. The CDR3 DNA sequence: TGTGCCAGCAGCGTAGACCCCTCCAGGACAGCTAACTATGGCTACACCTTC.

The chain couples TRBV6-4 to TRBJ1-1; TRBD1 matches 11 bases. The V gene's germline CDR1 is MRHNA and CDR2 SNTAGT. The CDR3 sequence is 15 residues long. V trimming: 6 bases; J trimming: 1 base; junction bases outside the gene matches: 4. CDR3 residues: CASRGQGASNTEAFF. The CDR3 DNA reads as TGTGCCAGCAGAGGACAGGGGGCCTCGAACACTGAAGCTTTCTTT.

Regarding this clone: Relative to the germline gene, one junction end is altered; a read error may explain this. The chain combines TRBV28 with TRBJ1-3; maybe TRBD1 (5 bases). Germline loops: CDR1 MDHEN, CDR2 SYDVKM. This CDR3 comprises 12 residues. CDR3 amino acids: CASSFPGTRSRF. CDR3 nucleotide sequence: TGTGCCAGCAGTTTCCCAGGGACCCGCAGCCGTTTT. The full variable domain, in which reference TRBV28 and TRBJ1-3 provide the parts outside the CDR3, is DVKVTQSSRYLVKRTGEKVFLECVQDMDHENMFWYRQDPGLGLRLIYFSYDVKMKEKGDIPEGYSVSREKKERFSLILESASTNQTSMYLCASSFPGTRSRFGEGSWLTVV.

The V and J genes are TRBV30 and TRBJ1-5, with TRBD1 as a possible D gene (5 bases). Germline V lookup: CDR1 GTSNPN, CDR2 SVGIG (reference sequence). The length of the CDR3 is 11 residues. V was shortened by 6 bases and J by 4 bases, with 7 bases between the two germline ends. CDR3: CACGGNQPQHF. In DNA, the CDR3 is TGTGCCTGCGGGGGAAATCAGCCCCAGCATTTT.

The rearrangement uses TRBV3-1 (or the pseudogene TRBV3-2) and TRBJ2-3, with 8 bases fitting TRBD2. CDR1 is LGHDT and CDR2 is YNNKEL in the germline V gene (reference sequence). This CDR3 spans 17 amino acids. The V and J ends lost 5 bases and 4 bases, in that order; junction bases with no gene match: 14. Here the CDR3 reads CASSVRLIAGPADTQYF. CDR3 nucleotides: TGTGCCAGCAGCGTTCGACTAATAGCGGGGCCGGCAGATACGCAGTATTTT.

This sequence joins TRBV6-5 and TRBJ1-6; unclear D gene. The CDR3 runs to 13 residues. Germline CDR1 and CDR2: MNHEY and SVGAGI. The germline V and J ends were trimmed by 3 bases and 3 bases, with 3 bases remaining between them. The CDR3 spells CASSYDYNSPLHF. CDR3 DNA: TGTGCCAGCAGTTATGACTATAATTCACCCCTCCACTTT.

DNA of the CDR3: TGTGCCAGTAGTACGGGACAGGCTAACACTGAAGCTTTCTTT. Its protein product is CASSTGQANTEAFF. The chain links TRBV19 to TRBJ1-1, with 8 nucleotides matching TRBD1. Germline V gene lookup returns CDR1 LNHDA and CDR2 SQIVND (reference sequence). Trimming took 4 bases from V and 2 from J; bases not matched to a gene: 3. The CDR3 is 14 residues long.

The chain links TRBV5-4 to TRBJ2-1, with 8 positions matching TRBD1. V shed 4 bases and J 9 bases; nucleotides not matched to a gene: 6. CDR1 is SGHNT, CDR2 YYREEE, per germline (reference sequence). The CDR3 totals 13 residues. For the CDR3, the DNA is TGTGCCAGCAGCACCCCGGACAGGGCTGAGCAGTTCTTC. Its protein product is CASSTPDRAEQFF.

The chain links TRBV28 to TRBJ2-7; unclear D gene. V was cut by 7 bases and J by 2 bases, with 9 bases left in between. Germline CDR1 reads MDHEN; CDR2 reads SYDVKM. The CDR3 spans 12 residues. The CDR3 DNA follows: TGTGCCAGCAATGACCAGACCTACGAGCAGTACTTC. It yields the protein CASNDQTYEQYF.

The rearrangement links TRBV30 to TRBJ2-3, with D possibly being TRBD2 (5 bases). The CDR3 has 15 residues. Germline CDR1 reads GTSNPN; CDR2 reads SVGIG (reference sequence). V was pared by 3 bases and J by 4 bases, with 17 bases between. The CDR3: CAWSGYNTSPDTQYF. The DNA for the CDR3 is TGTGCCTGGAGCGGGTATAACACTAGTCCAGATACGCAGTATTTT.

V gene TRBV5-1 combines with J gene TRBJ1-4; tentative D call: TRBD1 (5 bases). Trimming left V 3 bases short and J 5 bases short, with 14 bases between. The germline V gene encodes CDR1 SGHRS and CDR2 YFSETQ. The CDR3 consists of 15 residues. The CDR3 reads CASSSTGAINEKLFF. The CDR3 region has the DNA TGCGCCAGCAGCTCTACAGGTGCAATCAATGAAAAACTGTTTTTT.

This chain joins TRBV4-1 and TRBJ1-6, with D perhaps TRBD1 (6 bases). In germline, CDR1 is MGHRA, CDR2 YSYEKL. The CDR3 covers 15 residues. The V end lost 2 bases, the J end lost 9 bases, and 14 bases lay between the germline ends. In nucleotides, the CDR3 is TGCGCCAGCAGCCAAAACCAGGGGAAGAGTTCACCCCTCCACTTT. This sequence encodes CASSQNQGKSSPLHF.

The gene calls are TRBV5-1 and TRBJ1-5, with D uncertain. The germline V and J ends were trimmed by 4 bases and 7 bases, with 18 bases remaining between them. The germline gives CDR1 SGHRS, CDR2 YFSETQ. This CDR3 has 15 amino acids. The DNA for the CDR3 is TGCGCCAGCAGCCCTAACGGGAGGAGTGAACAGCCCCAGCATTTT. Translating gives CASSPNGRSEQPQHF.

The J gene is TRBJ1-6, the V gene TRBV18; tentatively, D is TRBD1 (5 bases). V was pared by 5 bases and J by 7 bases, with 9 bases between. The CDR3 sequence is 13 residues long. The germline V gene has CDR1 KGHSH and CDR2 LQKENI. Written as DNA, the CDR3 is TGTGCCAGCTCATCGGGACTGAATTCACCCCTCCACTTT. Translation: CASSSGLNSPLHF. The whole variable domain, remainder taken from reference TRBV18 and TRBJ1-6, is NAGVMQNPRHLVRRRGQEARLRCSPMKGHSHVYWYRQLPEEGLKFMVYLQKENIIDESGMPKERFSAEFPKEGPSILRIQQVVRGDSAAYFCASSSGLNSPLHFGNGTRLTVT.

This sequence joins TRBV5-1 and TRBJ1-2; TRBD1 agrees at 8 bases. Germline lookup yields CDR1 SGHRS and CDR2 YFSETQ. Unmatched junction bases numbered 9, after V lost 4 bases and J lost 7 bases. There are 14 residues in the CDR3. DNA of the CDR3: TGCGCCAGCAGCCTCGGACAGGGCCTGGTTGGCTACACCTTC. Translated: CASSLGQGLVGYTF. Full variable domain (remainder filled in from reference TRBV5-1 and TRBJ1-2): KAGVTQTPRYLIKTRGQQVTLSCSPISGHRSVSWYQQTPGQGLQFLFEYFSETQRNKGNFPGRFSGRQFSNSRSEMNVSTLELGDSALYLCASSLGQGLVGYTFGSGTRLTVV.

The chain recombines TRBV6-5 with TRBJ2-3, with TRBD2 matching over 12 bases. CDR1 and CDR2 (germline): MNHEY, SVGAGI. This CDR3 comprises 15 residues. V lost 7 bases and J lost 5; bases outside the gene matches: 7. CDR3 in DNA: TGTGCCAGCACCCTAGCGGGGGGGCATCTAGATACGCAGTATTTT. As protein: CASTLAGGHLDTQYF.

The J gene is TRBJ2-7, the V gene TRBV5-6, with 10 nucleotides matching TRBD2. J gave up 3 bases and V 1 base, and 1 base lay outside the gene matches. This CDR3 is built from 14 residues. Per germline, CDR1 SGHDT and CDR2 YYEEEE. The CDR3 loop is CASSLLAGDYEQYF. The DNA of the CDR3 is TGTGCCAGCAGCTTGCTAGCGGGGGACTACGAGCAGTACTTC.

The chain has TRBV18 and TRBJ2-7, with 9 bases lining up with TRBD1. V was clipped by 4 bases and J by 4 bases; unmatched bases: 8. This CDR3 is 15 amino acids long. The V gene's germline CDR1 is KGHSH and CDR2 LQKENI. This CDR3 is CASSLGTGGSYEQYF. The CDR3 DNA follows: TGTGCCAGCTCACTTGGTACAGGGGGCTCGTACGAGCAGTACTTC.

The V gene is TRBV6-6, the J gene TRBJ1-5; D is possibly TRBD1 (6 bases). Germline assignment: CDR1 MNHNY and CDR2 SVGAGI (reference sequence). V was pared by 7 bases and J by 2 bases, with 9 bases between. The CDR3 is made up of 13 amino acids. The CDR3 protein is CASKGGGNQPQHF. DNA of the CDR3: TGTGCCAGCAAGGGGGGAGGCAATCAGCCCCAGCATTTT.

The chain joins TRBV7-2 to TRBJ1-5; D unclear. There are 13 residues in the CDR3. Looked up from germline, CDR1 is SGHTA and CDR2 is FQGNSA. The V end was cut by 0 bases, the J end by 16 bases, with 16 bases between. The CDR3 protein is CASSLAGSSVSHF. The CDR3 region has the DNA TGTGCCAGCAGCTTAGCGGGCAGCTCGGTTTCTCATTTT.